This entry describes one T cell receptor (beta chain). These data come from a study of shared clonotypes between healthy human individuals. The trim removed 3 bases at V and 3 bases at J, leaving 8 bases unmatched. The germline V gene has CDR1 SGHRS and CDR2 YFSETQ. The CDR3 runs to 15 residues. TCRdb's table, derived via immunoSEQ multiplex PCR, lists solely in-frame clones and lacks some. The sample consists of some 2,500,000 clones, approximately 94% of them appearing once. This chain links TRBV5-1 with TRBJ2-7; the match to TRBD1 covers 8 bases. The sequenced sample consisted of naive CD4+ T cells from PBMCs. This sample's subset: CD45RA+ positively selected. This TCR came from a man younger than 35 in good health. Some clones in this sample may be carry-over from other donors' samples. CDR3 amino acids: CASSWDDRGFYEQYF. CDR3 nucleotide sequence: TGCGCCAGCAGCTGGGACGACAGGGGTTTCTACGAGCAGTACTTC.